Each of the 6 T cell receptor beta chains below was sequenced from the same sample in a study of CD8 T cells in ankylosing spondylitis. These TCRs are of unknown antigen specificity. One entry per CDR3 protein, called by TCRdb with MiXCR from the 5' RACE reads. The sample has about 340,000 distinct CDR3 sequences, approximately 8.2% seen once; the top ten hold about 15%. Study results and limitations: Made up of about eight highly homologous variants, a TCR beta motif appeared characteristic of ankylosing spondylitis blood.

What was sequenced was blood, either unsorted or a sorted T cell fraction (not recorded which). The receptors derive from a male donor with ankylosing spondylitis.

This clonotype has a handful of counts. The chain combines TRBV3-1 with TRBJ1-4; maybe TRBD1 (6 bases). This CDR3 spans 15 amino acids. Trimming cost V 2 bases and J 4 bases, with 11 bases left between them. Germline loops: CDR1 LGHDT, CDR2 YNNKEL (reference sequence). The chain's CDR3 is CASSQNGQLNEKLFF. In DNA, the CDR3 is TGTGCCAGCAGCCAAAATGGACAGCTTAATGAAAAACTGTTTTTT.

This clonotype appeared many times. This chain links TRBV25-1 with TRBJ2-7; the match to TRBD1 covers 12 bases. CDR3 length: 15 amino acids. The ends lost 2 bases at V and 6 bases at J; junction bases unmatched: 5. Germline CDR1 MGHDK, CDR2 SYGVNS. Here the CDR3 reads CASSELGTGGFEQYF. The DNA of the CDR3 is TGTGCCAGCAGTGAACTTGGGACAGGGGGCTTCGAGCAGTACTTC.

This clonotype was recorded at least ten times. This chain links TRBV5-1 with TRBJ1-6, with D maybe TRBD1 (5 bases). The CDR3 has 14 residues. CDR1 is SGHRS, CDR2 YFSETQ, per germline. Trimming cost V 0 bases and J 10 bases, with 11 bases left between them. The CDR3 nucleotides are TGCGCCAGCAGCTTGGACGGGACCGGGTCACCCCTCCACTTT. This translates into CASSLDGTGSPLHF.

There are many counts of this clonotype. This sequence joins TRBV2 and TRBJ2-1; D assignment may be TRBD1 or TRBD2 (5 bases each). The germline gives CDR1 SNHLY, CDR2 FYNNEI. Between the trimmed V and J ends, which lost 3 bases and 4 bases, there was a span of 10 bases. This CDR3 region has 14 residues. The CDR3 loop reads CASSDEGIYNEQFF. CDR3 DNA sequence: TGTGCCAGCAGTGACGAGGGGATTTACAATGAGCAGTTCTTC.

This clonotype was picked up a small number of times. CDR3 sequence (DNA): TGCAGTGCTAGAGACGGGACTAGCGAACGCGGGGAGCAGTTCTTC. Its translation is CSARDGTSERGEQFF. V and J are TRBV20-1 and TRBJ2-1; the match to TRBD2 covers 10 bases. Germline assignment: CDR1 DFQATT and CDR2 SNEGSKA (reference sequence). This CDR3 is built from 15 residues. V trimming: 0 bases; J trimming: 10 bases; junction bases outside the gene matches: 9.

This clonotype turned up a few times. The chain joins TRBV5-1 to TRBJ2-2, with D possibly TRBD1 on 5 matching bases. This CDR3 contains 14 residues. CDR1 is SGHRS, CDR2 YFSETQ, per germline. The germline V and J ends were trimmed by 3 bases and 6 bases, with 12 bases remaining between them. The DNA of the CDR3 is TGCGCCAGCAGCTGGACCGACAGTTCCGGGGAGCTGTTTTTT. It encodes CASSWTDSSGELFF.